The entry that follows covers one T cell receptor (beta chain) sequence. The data are from a study of cytotoxic CD8 clonotypes in ibrutinib-treated CLL. Whole-study context: The cohort had about a dozen relapsed/refractory and around 14 treatment-naive patients, around 18 IGHV unmutated. Partial response was seen in about 24 patients and complete response in 2; after median about six years, roughly 14 stayed remitted, some 12 progressed.

Genomic DNA for TCR beta libraries, 1.5 to 2 micrograms, came from cryopreserved PBMCs. TCRdb's table, derived via immunoSEQ multiplex PCR, lists solely in-frame clones and lacks some. Of about 300,000 clones listed, less than 85% are singletons. V was cut by 5 bases and J by 4 bases, with 8 bases left in between. The CDR3 spans 13 residues. The V gene's germline CDR1 is SEHNR and CDR2 FQNEAQ (reference sequence). This clonotype was sampled from a human donor with chronic lymphocytic leukemia. This chain connects TRBV7-9 to TRBJ2-2; D is unclear. The sequencing here drew on PBMCs, taken at disease progression, from a patient treated with ibrutinib. CDR3 region: CASSPPVTGELFF. The CDR3 DNA is TGTGCCAGCAGCCCCCCCGTCACCGGGGAGCTGTTTTTT.